Listed below are T cell receptor beta chains from one sample, sequenced in a study of cytomegalovirus exposure and HLA in healthy donors. TCRdb's table, derived via immunoSEQ multiplex PCR, lists solely in-frame clones and lacks some. The profile shows hundreds of thousands of clones, about 92% of them singletons. The specimen sequenced was PBMCs. These receptors were obtained from a woman aged 25 to 39 in good health and CMV-seronegative. The conserved cysteine and the conserved F or W are not part of the CDR3 here. Fields, in order: D gene, CDR3 length, V gene, CDR3 protein. The D gene is left open where the match is weak.

>.|14|TRBV5-1
ASSPLASGRTDTQY
>.|11|TRBV30
AWRGAANTEAF
>TRBD2|13|TRBV7-9
ASSLGTSGRETQY
>TRBD1|11|TRBV19
ASVSGGYQPQH
>.|11|TRBV7-8
ASSLGLEETQY
>.|15|TRBV4-1
ASSLTGVALSTDTQY
>.|14|TRBV6-6
ASSYGRRNVGETQY
>.|9|TRBV29-1
SVDEGETQY
>TRBD2|13|TRBV7-9
ASTQTSGTYNEQF
>TRBD1|15|TRBV27
ASSFISGQGITGELF
>TRBD1|13|TRBV6-5
ASTYRETGQETQY
>.|14|TRBV6-1
ASSEVPPPYPDTQY
>TRBD2|14|TRBV10-3
AISESGGSFTNEQF
>TRBD1|15|TRBV28
ASSLLGQQSSGNTIY
>TRBD2|11|TRBV7-3
ASTQSGGGEQF
>.|10|TRBV28
ASSSPTGAPL
>TRBD2|15|TRBV28
ASSSAFTSGRTDTQY
>.|9|TRBV20-1
SAREDSEAF
>TRBD2|13|TRBV15
ATRGSGGSYNEQF
>TRBD1|13|TRBV19
ASSSRQGANTEAF
>.|14|TRBV7-8
ASSLGGFGRNTEAF
>TRBD1|11|TRBV6-1
ASSGQGAGELF
>.|11|TRBV7-3
ASSVQGTGELF
>.|14|TRBV5-6
ASSSTRSPILYEQY
>TRBD2|12|TRBV27
ASRTGTSFHEQY
>.|13|TRBV11-1
ASSLVAGSQETQY
>.|12|TRBV6-5
ASSPYRAGETQY
>.|10|TRBV7-8
ASSLIAYEQY
>.|11|TRBV27
ASSLPGMTEAF
>.|12|TRBV28
ASSRPGGNQPQH
>TRBD1|13|TRBV7-8
ASSLVGQGSYEQY
>.|12|TRBV13
ASGNQAVQETQY
>TRBD1|12|TRBV10-2
ASTKQGDSYGYT
>TRBD2|12|TRBV11-2
ASKRGGASYEQY
>.|9|TRBV7-9
ASSHTGELF
>TRBD2|12|TRBV11-3
ASSSSGTPNEQF
>.|11|TRBV5-6
ASMTWGGYGYT
>.|13|TRBV7-3
ASSPRNGEAGSLF
>.|11|TRBV11-3
ASSPTVADGYT
>TRBD2|12|TRBV18
ASSPLAGGDEQY
>TRBD2|14|TRBV18
ASSSLGEGTTYEQY
>TRBD2|12|TRBV18
ASSPGGLTYEQY
>.|11|TRBV27
ASSSLAKNIQY
>.|13|TRBV27
ASSLALRSYNEQF
>.|11|TRBV5-1
ASSLALYEEQF
>.|10|TRBV19
ASSTTHKEQY
>.|11|TRBV4-3
ASSQRGTGELF
>.|15|TRBV7-6
ASSQNHGTSKTGELF
>.|13|TRBV6-5
ASRSTGVSGNTIY
>.|11|TRBV2
ASSESAGGPQH
>.|12|TRBV5-1
ASSLAGGQETQY
>TRBD1|14|TRBV13
ASSFGQGFGGNEQF
>.|15|TRBV28
ASIKIGRGRPSYEQY
>.|14|TRBV12-1
ASSPGQDATNEKLF
>.|13|TRBV11-2
ASSALRALVYEQY
>.|11|TRBV27
ASSSHGDPEAF
>.|10|TRBV28
ASMGMSDTQY
>TRBD1|13|TRBV7-9
ASSLRQGYGNTIY
>.|10|TRBV5-4
ASRLEEGEQY
>.|11|TRBV30
AWSPGPSNTQY